What follows describes a single T cell receptor beta chain. Its antigen is not yet known. No base quality values were provided; no much bigger clone lies one nucleotide off. The data derive from a study of Graves' ophthalmopathy and Graves' hyperthyroidism listed by TCRdb under 2018. Background for the entire study: Peripheral blood was collected at initial diagnosis, prior to any treatment. Following sampling, methimazole starting at 30 mg daily was administered to hyperthyroidism patients, and high-dose intravenous methylprednisolone was administered to ophthalmopathy patients. In total, some 140 blood samples were TCR-sequenced: 40 to 45 ophthalmopathy, around 75 hyperthyroidism and some 17 hyperthyroidism-to-ophthalmopathy patients. To explore V-J signatures that separate ophthalmopathy from hyperthyroidism, a discovery set of about a hundred patients was enrolled, consisting of under 50 with ophthalmopathy and fewer than 60 with stable hyperthyroidism. The independent validation cohort included about 19 hyperthyroidism patients plus 17 patients who later progressed from hyperthyroidism to ophthalmopathy. TCR beta repertoire signatures were used to distinguish Graves' ophthalmopathy from Graves' hyperthyroidism and to predict progression to ophthalmopathy. In over 5 hyperthyroidism patients, the T-cell repertoire of thyroid tissue was compared with the T-cell repertoire of blood.

Study-level results and caveats: In validation, the model predicted ophthalmopathy progression with 55% to 71% sensitivity and 72.22% specificity; some 13 predicted patients were CT-confirmed with GO in a median of around 6 months. Sample size was not predetermined statistically, and investigators were not blinded to group allocation. Ophthalmopathy was separated from stable hyperthyroidism by the 13-signature model with just under 90% sensitivity and less than 82% specificity in cross-validation and with 80%/75% in the test set. Most expanded thyroid clonotypes with a frequency above 0.001 also appeared in blood, which suggests that blood repertoires may reflect the immune response in the thyroid.

The CDR3 spans 16 residues, from the cysteine through the phenylalanine. The only DNA kept is the CDR3, 48 bases in frame from the first base. CDR1 and CDR2, per the germline V gene, are KGHDR and SFDVKD. V and J are truncated by 10 bases and 0 bases respectively, leaving an intervening sequence of 18 bases. Ophthalmopathy patients had moderately to severely active disease, Clinical Activity Score of at least 3, NOSPECS grade of at least 4, and disease duration under 3 months. Patients were excluded if they had other autoimmune diseases, uncontrolled infections, pregnancy or lactation. Diagnosis relied on clinical symptoms, serum thyroxine, TRAb, thyroid ultrasound and orbital computed tomography. Ficoll-Paque density gradient centrifugation was used to isolate PBMCs from approximately 10 ml of fresh peripheral blood. Total RNA was extracted using Trizol reagent, and RNA quality was checked on an Agilent 2100 Bioanalyzer.

For repertoire sequencing, TCR beta CDR3 regions were amplified from RNA transcripts. A first-round RT-PCR used HTBI primers with the Qiagen OneStep RT-PCR kit, followed by a second-round multiplex PCR, size selection and purification. Libraries were sequenced paired-end with 100 bp reads on an Illumina HiSeq2000. In the original analysis: SOAPnuke was used for read processing, and reads with adapters, uncalled bases, a mean Phred below 15, or no exact constant-primer or identifier match were discarded. High-quality paired reads were merged with COPE v1.2.5. Unique nucleotide sequences were defined as clonotypes and aligned to IMGT TRB V, D and J references using MiTCR v1.1. Analysis was restricted to V-J combinations with a frequency above 0.0001, which covered 99% to 99.2% of repertoires. A TCR clonal expansion and chaos score per V-J combination was defined as the ratio of F50 clonal expansion to chaos observed in the TCRdist matrix. Welch's t-statistics and random forest were used to narrow the features down to about twelve V-J combinations, which were then fed into a naive Bayes classifier. Thyroid-blood repertoire similarity was quantified with the Morisita-Horn index. Using fastp at Q25 and MiXCR, TCRdb reprocessed the public reads and kept productive beta chains. Entries that share a CDR3 protein sequence are merged under the most common genes and DNA. These V and J calls derive from TCRdb rather than the authors' analysis. The sample table lists about 57,000 distinct CDR3 sequences, about half of them with a count of one. Together, the top ten hold about 4.9% of the sample.

This clonotype originated in an adult woman with Graves' ophthalmopathy. This chain is built from TRBV24-1 and TRBJ1-5; the best D guess is TRBD1, with 6 bases matching. The material sequenced was peripheral blood. The encoded CDR3 is CATSRGGRSSNQPQHF. The base sequence is TGTGCCACTTCCCGCGGGGGCAGGAGTAGCAATCAGCCCCAGCATTTT.